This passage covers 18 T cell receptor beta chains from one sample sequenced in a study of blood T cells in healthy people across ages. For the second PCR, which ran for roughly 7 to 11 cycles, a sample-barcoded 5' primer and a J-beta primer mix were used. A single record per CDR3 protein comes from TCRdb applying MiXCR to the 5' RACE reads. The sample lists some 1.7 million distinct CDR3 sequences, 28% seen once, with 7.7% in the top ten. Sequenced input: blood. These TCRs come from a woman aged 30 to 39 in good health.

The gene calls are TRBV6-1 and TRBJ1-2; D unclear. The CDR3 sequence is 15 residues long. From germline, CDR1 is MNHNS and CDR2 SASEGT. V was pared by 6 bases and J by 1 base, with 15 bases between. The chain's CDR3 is CASRGSRGINYGYTF. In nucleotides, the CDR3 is TGTGCCAGCAGGGGATCACGAGGGATTAACTATGGCTACACCTTC.

The CDR3 nucleotides are TGTGCCAGCAGCCCAGGGGGTGGACAGGCGACAGATACGCAGTATTTT. Protein: CASSPGGGQATDTQYF. This chain uses TRBV9 with TRBJ2-3, with TRBD1 matching over 7 bases. Looked up from germline, CDR1 is SGDLS and CDR2 is YYNGEE. This CDR3 is built from 16 residues. With 4 bases clipped from V and 3 bases from J, the junction kept 11 bases outside the gene matches.

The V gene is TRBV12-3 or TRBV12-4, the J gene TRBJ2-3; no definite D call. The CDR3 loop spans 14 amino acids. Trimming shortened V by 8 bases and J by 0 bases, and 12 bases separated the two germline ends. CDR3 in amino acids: CASRQRHSTDTQYF. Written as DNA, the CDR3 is TGTGCCAGCCGGCAGCGCCACAGCACAGATACGCAGTATTTT.

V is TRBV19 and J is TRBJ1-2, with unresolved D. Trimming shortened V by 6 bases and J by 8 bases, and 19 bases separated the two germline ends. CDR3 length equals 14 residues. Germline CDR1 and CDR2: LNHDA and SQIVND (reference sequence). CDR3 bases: TGTGCCAGTAGACCCCTCCCACAGCAGGAAGGCTACACCTTC. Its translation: CASRPLPQQEGYTF. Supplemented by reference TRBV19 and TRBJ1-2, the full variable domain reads DGGITQSPKYLFRKEGQNVTLSCEQNLNHDAMYWYRQDPGQGLRLIYYSQIVNDFQKGDIAEGYSVSREKKESFPLTVTSAQKNPTAFYLCASRPLPQQEGYTFGSGTRLTVV.

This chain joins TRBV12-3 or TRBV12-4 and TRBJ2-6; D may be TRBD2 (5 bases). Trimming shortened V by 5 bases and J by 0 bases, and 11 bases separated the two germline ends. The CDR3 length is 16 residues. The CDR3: CASSSGRLSGANVLTF. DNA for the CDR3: TGTGCCAGCAGTAGCGGACGGCTCTCTGGGGCCAACGTCCTGACTTTC.

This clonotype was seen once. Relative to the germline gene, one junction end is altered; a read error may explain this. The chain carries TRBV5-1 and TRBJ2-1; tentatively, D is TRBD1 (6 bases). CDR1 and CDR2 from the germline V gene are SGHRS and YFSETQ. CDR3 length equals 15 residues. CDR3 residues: CARSLDLGASYEQFF. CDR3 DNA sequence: TGCGCCCGCAGCTTGGATTTGGGGGCCTCCTACGAGCAGTTCTTC. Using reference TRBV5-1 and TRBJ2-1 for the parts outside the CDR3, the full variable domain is KAGVTQTPRYLIKTRGQQVTLSCSPISGHRSVSWYQQTPGQGLQFLFEYFSETQRNKGNFPGRFSGRQFSNSRSEMNVSTLELGDSALYLCARSLDLGASYEQFFGPGTRLTVL.

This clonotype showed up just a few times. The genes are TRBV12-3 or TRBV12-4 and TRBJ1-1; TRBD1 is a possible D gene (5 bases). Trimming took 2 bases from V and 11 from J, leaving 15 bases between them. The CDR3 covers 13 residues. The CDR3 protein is CASSLQRQGGAFF. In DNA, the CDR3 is TGTGCCAGCAGTTTACAGCGCCAGGGAGGCGCTTTCTTT.

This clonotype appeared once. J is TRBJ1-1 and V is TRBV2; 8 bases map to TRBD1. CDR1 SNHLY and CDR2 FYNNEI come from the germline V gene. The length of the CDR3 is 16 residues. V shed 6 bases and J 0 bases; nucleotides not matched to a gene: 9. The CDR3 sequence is CASSDYTGGMNTEAFF. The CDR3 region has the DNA TGTGCCAGCAGCGATTATACAGGGGGTATGAACACTGAAGCTTTCTTT. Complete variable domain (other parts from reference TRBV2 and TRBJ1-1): EPEVTQTPSHQVTQMGQEVILRCVPISNHLYFYWYRQILGQKVEFLVSFYNNEISEKSEIFDDQFSVERPDGSNFTLKIRSTKLEDSAMYFCASSDYTGGMNTEAFFGQGTRLTVV.

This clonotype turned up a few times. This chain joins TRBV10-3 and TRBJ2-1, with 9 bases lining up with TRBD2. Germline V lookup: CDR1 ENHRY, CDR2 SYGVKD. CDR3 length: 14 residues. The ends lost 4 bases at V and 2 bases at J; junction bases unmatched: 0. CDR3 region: CAISASGTYNEQFF. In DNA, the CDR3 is TGTGCCATCAGTGCTAGCGGGACCTACAATGAGCAGTTCTTC.

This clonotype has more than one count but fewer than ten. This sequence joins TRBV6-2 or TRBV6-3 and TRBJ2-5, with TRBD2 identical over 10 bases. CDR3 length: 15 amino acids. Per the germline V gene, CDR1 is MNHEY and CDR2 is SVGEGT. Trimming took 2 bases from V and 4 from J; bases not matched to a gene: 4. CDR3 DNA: TGTGCCAGCAGTTACCAAGCGGGAGGGGTAGAGACCCAGTACTTC. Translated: CASSYQAGGVETQYF.

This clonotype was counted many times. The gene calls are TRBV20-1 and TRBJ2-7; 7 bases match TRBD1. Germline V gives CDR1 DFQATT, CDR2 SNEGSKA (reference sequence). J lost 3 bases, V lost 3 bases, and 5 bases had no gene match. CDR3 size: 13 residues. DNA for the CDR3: TGCAGTGCTAGGACAGGGAATGTCTACGAGCAGTACTTC. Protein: CSARTGNVYEQYF.

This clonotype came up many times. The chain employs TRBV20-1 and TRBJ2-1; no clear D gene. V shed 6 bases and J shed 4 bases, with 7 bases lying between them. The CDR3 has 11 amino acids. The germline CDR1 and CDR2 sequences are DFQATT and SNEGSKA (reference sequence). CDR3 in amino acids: CSANEYNEQFF. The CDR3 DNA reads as TGCAGTGCCAACGAATACAATGAGCAGTTCTTC.

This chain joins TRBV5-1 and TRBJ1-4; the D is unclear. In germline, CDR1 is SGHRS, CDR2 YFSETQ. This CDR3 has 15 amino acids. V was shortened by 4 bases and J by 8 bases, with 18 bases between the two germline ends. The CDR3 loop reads CASSPSGSLGEKLFF. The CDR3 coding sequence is TGCGCCAGCAGCCCTTCCGGCAGCCTGGGGGAAAAACTGTTTTTT.

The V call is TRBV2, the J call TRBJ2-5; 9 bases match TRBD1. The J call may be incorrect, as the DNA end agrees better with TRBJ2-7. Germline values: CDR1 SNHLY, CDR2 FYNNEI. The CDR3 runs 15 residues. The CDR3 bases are TGTGCCAGCAGTGACCAAGGGACAGGGAGGTTCGAGCAGTACTTC. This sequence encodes CASSDQGTGRFEQYF.

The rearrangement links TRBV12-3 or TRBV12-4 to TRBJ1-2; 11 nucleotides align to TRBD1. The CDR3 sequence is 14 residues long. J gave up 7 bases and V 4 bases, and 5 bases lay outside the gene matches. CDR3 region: CASSSGQGVVGYTF. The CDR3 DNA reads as TGTGCCAGCAGTTCGGGACAGGGGGTAGTTGGCTACACCTTC.

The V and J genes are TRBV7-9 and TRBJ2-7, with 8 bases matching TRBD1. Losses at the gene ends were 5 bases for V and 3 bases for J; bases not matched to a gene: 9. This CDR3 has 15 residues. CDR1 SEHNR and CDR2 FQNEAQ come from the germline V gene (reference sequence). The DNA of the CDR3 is TGTGCCAGCAGCGGCCGGGACAGGACATACTACGAGCAGTACTTC. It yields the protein CASSGRDRTYYEQYF. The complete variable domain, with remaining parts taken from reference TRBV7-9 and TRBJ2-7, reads DTGVSQNPRHKITKRGQNVTFRCDPISEHNRLYWYRQTLGQGPEFLTYFQNEAQLEKSRLLSDRFSAERPKGSFSTLEIQRTEQGDSAMYLCASSGRDRTYYEQYFGPGTRLTVT.

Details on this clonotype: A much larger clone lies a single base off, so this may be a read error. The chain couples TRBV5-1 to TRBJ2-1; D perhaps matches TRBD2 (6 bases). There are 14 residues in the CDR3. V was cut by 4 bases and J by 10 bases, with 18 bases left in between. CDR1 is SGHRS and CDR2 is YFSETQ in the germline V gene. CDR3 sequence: CASSPIGTYYEQFF. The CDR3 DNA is TGCGCCAGCAGCCCTATCGGGACTTACTACGAGCAGTTCTTC.

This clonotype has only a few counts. The CDR3 bases are TGTGCCAGCAGGCGAGCCAGCGGGGGGGCCGGGGACGACAATGAGCAGTTCTTC. Protein product: CASRRASGGAGDDNEQFF. The chain uses TRBV2 and TRBJ2-1, with 10 bases aligning to TRBD2. Losses at the gene ends were 6 bases for V and 5 bases for J; bases not matched to a gene: 16. The CDR3 runs to 18 residues. CDR1 and CDR2 from the germline V gene are SNHLY and FYNNEI.